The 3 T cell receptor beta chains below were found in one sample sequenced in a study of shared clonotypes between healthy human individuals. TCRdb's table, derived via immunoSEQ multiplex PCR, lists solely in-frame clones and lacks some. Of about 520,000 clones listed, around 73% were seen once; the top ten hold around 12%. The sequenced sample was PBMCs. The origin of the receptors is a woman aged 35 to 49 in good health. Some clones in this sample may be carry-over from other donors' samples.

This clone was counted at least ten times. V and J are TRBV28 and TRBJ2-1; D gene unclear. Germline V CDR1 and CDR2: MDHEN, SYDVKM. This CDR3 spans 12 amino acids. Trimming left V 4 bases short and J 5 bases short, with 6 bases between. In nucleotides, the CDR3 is TGTGCCAGCAGTTCCAATAACAATGAGCAGTTCTTC. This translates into CASSSNNNEQFF. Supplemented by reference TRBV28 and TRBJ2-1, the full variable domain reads DVKVTQSSRYLVKRTGEKVFLECVQDMDHENMFWYRQDPGLGLRLIYFSYDVKMKEKGDIPEGYSVSREKKERFSLILESASTNQTSMYLCASSSNNNEQFFGPGTRLTVL.

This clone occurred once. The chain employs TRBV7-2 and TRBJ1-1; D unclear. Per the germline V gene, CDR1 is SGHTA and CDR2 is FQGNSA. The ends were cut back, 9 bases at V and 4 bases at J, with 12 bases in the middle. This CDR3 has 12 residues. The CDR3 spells CASRGGPTEAFF. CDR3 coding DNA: TGTGCCAGTCGGGGTGGCCCCACTGAAGCTTTCTTT. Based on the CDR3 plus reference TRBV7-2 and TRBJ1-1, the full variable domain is GAGVSQSPSNKVTEKGKDVELRCDPISGHTALYWYRQSLGQGLEFLIYFQGNSAPDKSGLPSDRFSAERTGGSVSTLTIQRTQQEDSAVYLCASRGGPTEAFFGQGTRLTVV.

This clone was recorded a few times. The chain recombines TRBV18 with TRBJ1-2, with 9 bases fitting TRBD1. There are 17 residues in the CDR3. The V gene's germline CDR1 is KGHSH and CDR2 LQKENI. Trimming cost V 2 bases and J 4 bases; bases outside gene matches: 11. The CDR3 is CASSPSADRGAFYGYTF. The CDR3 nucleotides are TGTGCCAGCTCACCATCTGCCGACAGGGGGGCTTTCTATGGCTACACCTTC.